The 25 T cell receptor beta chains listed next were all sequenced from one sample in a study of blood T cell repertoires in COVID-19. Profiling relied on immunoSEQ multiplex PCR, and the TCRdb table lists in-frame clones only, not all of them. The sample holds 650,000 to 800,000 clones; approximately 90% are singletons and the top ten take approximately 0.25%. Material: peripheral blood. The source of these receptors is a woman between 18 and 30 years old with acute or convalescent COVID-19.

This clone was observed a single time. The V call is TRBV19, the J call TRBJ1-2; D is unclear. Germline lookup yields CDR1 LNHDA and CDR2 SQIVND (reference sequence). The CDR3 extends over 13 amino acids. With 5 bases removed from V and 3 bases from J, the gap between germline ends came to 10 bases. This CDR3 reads CASSLLADYGYTF. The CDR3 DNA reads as TGTGCCAGTAGTCTCCTGGCGGACTATGGCTACACCTTC.

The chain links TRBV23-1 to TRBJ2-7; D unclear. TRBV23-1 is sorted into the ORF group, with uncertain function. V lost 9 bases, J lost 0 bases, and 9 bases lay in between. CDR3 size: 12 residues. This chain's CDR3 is CASLRYSYEQYF. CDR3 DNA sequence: TGCGCCAGTCTTAGATACTCCTACGAGCAGTACTTC.

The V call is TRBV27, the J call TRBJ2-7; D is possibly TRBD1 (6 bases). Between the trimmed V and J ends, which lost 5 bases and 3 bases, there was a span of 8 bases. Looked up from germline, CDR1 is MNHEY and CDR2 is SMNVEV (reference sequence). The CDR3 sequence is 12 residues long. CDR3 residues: CASSQGGYEQYF. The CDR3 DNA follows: TGTGCCAGCAGTCAAGGGGGCTACGAGCAGTACTTC.

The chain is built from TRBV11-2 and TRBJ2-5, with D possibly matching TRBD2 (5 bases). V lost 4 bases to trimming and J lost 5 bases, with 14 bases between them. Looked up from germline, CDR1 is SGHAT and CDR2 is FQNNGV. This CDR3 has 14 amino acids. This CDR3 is CASSSPSRGETQYF. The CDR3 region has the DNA TGTGCCAGCAGCTCCCCGAGCCGCGGGGAGACCCAGTACTTC.

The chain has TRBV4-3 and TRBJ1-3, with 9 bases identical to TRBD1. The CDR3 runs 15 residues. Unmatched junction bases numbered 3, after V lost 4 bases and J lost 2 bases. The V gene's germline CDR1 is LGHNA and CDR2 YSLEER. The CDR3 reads CASSLGTGTGNTIYF. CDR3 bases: TGCGCCAGCAGCCTTGGGACAGGGACTGGAAACACCATATATTTT.

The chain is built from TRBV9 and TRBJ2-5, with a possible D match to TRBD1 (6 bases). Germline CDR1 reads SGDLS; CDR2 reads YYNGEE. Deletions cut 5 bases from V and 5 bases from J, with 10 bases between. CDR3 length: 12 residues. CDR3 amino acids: CASSEGEETQYF. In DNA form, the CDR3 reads TGTGCCAGCAGTGAGGGGGAGGAGACCCAGTACTTC.

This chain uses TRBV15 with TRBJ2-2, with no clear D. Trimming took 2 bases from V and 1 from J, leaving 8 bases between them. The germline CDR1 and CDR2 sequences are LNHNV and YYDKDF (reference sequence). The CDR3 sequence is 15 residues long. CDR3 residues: CATSRTKQNTGELFF. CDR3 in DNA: TGTGCCACCAGCAGAACAAAACAGAACACCGGGGAGCTGTTTTTT.

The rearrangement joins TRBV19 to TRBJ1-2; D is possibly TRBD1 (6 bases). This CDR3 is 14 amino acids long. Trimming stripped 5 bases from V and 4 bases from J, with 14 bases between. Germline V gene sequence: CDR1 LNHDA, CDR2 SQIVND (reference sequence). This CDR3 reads CASSEDRGIYGYTF. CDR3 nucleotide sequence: TGTGCCAGTAGTGAGGACAGAGGAATCTATGGCTACACCTTC.

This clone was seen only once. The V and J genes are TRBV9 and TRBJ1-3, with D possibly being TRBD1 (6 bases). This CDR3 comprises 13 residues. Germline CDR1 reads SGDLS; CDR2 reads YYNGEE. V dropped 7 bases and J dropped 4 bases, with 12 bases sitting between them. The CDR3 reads CASGGGPGNTIYF. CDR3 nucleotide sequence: TGTGCCAGCGGGGGGGGCCCCGGAAACACCATATATTTT. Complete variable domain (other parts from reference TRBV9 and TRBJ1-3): DSGVTQTPKHLITATGQRVTLRCSPRSGDLSVYWYQQSLDQGLQFLIQYYNGEERAKGNILERFSAQQFPDLHSELNLSSLELGDSALYFCASGGGPGNTIYFGEGSWLTVV.

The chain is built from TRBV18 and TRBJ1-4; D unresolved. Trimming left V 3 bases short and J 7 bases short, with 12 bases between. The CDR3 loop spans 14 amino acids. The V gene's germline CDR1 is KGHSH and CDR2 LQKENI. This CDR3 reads CASSPDSRTEKLFF. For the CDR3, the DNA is TGTGCCAGCTCACCTGACTCCAGAACTGAAAAACTGTTTTTT.

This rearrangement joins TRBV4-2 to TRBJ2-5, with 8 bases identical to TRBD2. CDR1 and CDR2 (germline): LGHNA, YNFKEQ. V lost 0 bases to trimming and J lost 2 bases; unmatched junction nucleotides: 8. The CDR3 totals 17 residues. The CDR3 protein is CASSQDGASGGQETQYF. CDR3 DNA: TGTGCCAGCAGCCAAGATGGGGCCAGCGGGGGTCAAGAGACCCAGTACTTC.

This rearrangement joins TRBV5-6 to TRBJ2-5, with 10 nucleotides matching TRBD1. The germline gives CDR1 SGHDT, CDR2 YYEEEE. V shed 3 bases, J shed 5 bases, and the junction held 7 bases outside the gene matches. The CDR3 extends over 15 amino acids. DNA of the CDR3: TGTGCCAGCAGCTCTCGGACAGGGGGAGCGGAGACCCAGTACTTC. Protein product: CASSSRTGGAETQYF.

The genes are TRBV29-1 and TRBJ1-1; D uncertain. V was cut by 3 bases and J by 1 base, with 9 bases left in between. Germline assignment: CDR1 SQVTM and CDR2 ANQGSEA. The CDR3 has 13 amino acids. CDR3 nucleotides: TGCAGCGTTGAGGTCAGACAGAACACTGAAGCTTTCTTT. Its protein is CSVEVRQNTEAFF.

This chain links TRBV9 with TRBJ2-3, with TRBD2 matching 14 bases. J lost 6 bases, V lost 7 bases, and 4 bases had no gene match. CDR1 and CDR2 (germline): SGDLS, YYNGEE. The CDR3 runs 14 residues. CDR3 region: CASGLAGGSDTQYF. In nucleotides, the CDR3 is TGTGCCAGCGGACTAGCGGGGGGCAGTGATACGCAGTATTTT.

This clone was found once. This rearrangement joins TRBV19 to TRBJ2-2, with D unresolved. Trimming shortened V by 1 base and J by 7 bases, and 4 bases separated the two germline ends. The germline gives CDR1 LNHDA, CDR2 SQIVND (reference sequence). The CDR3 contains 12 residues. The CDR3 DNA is TGTGCCAGTAGTATAGGAGGCGGGGAGCTGTTTTTT. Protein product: CASSIGGGELFF.

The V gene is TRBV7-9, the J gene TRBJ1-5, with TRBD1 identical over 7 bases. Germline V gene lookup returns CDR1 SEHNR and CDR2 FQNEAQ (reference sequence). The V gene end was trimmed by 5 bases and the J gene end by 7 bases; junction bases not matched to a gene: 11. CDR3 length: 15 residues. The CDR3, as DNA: TGTGCCAGCAGCGGGGGTACGGCCAGGGGGCAGCCCCAGCATTTT. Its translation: CASSGGTARGQPQHF.

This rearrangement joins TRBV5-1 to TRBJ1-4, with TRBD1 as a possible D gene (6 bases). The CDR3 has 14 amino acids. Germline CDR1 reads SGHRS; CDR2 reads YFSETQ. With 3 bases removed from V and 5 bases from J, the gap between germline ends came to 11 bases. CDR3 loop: CASSWGTGNEKLFF. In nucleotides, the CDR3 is TGCGCCAGCAGCTGGGGCACAGGGAATGAAAAACTGTTTTTT.

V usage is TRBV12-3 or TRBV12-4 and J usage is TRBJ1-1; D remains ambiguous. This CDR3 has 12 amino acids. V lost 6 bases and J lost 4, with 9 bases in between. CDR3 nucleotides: TGTGCCAGCAGCTCGGGGATCACTGAAGCTTTCTTT. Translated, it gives CASSSGITEAFF.

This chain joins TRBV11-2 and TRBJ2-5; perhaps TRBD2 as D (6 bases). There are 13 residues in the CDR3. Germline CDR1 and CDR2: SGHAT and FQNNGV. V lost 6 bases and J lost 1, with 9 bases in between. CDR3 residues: CASSRTTQETQYF. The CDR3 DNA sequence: TGTGCCAGCAGTCGGACTACCCAAGAGACCCAGTACTTC.

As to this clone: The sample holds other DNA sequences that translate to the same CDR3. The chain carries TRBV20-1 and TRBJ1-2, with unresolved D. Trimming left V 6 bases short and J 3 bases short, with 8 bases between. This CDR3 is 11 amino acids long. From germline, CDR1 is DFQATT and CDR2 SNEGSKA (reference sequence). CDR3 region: CSASGDYGYTF. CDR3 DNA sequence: TGCAGTGCGTCCGGGGACTATGGCTACACCTTC.

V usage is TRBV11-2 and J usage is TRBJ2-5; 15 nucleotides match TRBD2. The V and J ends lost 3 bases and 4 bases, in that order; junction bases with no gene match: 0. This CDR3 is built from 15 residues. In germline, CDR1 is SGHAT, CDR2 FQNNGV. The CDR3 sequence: CASSLGLAGGETQYF. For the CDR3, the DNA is TGTGCCAGCAGCTTGGGACTAGCGGGGGGAGAGACCCAGTACTTC.

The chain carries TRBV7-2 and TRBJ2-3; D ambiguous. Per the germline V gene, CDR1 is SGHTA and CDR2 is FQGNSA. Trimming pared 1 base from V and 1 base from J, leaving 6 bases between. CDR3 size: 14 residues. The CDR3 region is CASSLVAGTDTQYF. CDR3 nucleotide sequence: TGTGCCAGCAGCTTAGTGGCGGGCACAGATACGCAGTATTTT.

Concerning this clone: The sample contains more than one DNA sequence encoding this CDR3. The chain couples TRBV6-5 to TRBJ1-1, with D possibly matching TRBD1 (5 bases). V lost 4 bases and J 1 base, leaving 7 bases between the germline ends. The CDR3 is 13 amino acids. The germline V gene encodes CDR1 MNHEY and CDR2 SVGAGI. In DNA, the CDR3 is TGTGCCAGCAGTTCCCAGGGGAACACTGAAGCTTTCTTT. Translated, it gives CASSSQGNTEAFF.

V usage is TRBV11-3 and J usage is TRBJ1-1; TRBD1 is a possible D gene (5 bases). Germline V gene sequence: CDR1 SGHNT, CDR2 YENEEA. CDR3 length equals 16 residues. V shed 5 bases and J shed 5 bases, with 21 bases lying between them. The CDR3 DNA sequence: TGTGCCAGCAGCCGAGGGGACCCCATGGAGGGAACTGAAGCTTTCTTT. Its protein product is CASSRGDPMEGTEAFF. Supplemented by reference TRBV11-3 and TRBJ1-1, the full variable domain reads EAGVVQSPRYKIIEKKQPVAFWCNPISGHNTLYWYLQNLGQGPELLIRYENEEAVDDSQLPKDRFSAERLKGVDSTLKIQPAELGDSAVYLCASSRGDPMEGTEAFFGQGTRLTVV.

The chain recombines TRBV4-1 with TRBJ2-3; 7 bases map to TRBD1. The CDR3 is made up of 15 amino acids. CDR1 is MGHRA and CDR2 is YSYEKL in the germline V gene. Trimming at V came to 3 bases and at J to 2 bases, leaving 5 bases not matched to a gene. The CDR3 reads CASSHPGQHTDTQYF. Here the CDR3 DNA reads TGCGCCAGCAGCCACCCGGGACAGCACACAGATACGCAGTATTTT.